These 23 T cell receptor beta chains share one sample of origin, sequenced in a study of blood T cell repertoires in COVID-19. The data were produced by immunoSEQ multiplex PCR, yet TCRdb's version contains in-frame clones alone and is incomplete. Of about 120,000 clones in the sample, 70% to 85% were seen once. Sequences were obtained from peripheral blood. The source is a man in his sixties or seventies with active or convalescent COVID-19.

The chain employs TRBV7-6 and TRBJ2-5, with D possibly TRBD2 on 5 matching bases. Trimming took off 1 base at V and 7 bases at J, with 16 bases between the two ends. Germline values: CDR1 SGHVS, CDR2 FNYEAQ. The CDR3 loop spans 15 amino acids. The CDR3 is CASSLEAGKFGTQYF. The CDR3 DNA reads as TGTGCCAGCAGCTTAGAAGCCGGGAAATTTGGGACCCAGTACTTC. The whole variable domain, filled in from reference TRBV7-6 and TRBJ2-5, reads GAGVSQSPRYKVTKRGQDVALRCDPISGHVSLYWYRQALGQGPEFLTYFNYEAQQDKSGLPNDRFSAERPEGSISTLTIQRTEQRDSAMYRCASSLEAGKFGTQYFGPGTRLLVL.

The chain links TRBV7-8 to TRBJ2-1; D perhaps matches TRBD2 (6 bases). Germline assignment: CDR1 SGHVS and CDR2 FQNEAQ. The CDR3 has 15 amino acids. Trimming pared 2 bases from V and 9 bases from J, leaving 17 bases between. This CDR3 reads CASSLTPGDHGEQFF. The CDR3 nucleotides are TGTGCCAGCAGCTTAACTCCGGGAGATCATGGTGAGCAGTTCTTC.

The sample holds one count of this clone. The V gene is TRBV9, the J gene TRBJ2-2, with a tentative D call TRBD2 (6 bases). This CDR3 has 15 residues. Germline CDR1 SGDLS, CDR2 YYNGEE. V was trimmed by 3 bases and J by 6 bases, leaving 15 bases between them. CDR3 DNA sequence: TGTGCCAGCAGCGGAGTCGGGAGTTTCCCCGGGGAGCTGTTTTTT. This sequence encodes CASSGVGSFPGELFF.

This rearrangement joins TRBV3-1 (or the pseudogene TRBV3-2) to TRBJ1-5, with 8 bases aligning to TRBD1. With 3 bases clipped from V and 5 bases from J, the junction kept 6 bases outside the gene matches. Germline V lookup: CDR1 LGHDT, CDR2 YNNKEL (reference sequence). CDR3 length: 15 residues. In DNA form, the CDR3 reads TGTGCCAGCAGCCAGGCCGGGACAGGTTATCAGCCCCAGCATTTT. The encoded protein is CASSQAGTGYQPQHF.

There are a few counts of this clone. The genes are TRBV7-2 and TRBJ1-2, with a weak D call TRBD1 (5 bases). Germline loops: CDR1 SGHTA, CDR2 FQGNSA. CDR3 length equals 14 residues. V dropped 3 bases and J dropped 4 bases, with 12 bases sitting between them. Here the CDR3 reads CASSFGTTVYGYTF. CDR3 DNA: TGTGCCAGCAGCTTTGGGACTACCGTCTATGGCTACACCTTC.

The rearrangement links TRBV6-2 or TRBV6-3 to TRBJ2-1; 10 bases line up with TRBD2. The CDR3 runs to 16 residues. The germline V gene has CDR1 MNHEY and CDR2 SVGEGT. V was pared by 0 bases and J by 10 bases, with 9 bases of the junction left unmatched. In nucleotides, the CDR3 is TGTGCCAGCAGTTACTCTTTCACTAGCGGGGAACCCGAGCAGTTCTTC. Translated, it gives CASSYSFTSGEPEQFF.

The V and J genes are TRBV5-6 and TRBJ2-3; tentative D call: TRBD2 (6 bases). The CDR3 runs 14 residues. V was shortened by 4 bases and J by 1 base, with 10 bases between the two germline ends. The germline V gene encodes CDR1 SGHDT and CDR2 YYEEEE. The CDR3: CASSGRRGTDTQYF. The CDR3 DNA follows: TGTGCCAGCAGCGGGAGGCGGGGCACAGATACGCAGTATTTT.

J is TRBJ1-2 and V is TRBV15; D not resolved. Trimming stripped 0 bases from V and 6 bases from J, with 2 bases between. Germline values: CDR1 LNHNV, CDR2 YYDKDF (reference sequence). The CDR3 length is 11 residues. In nucleotides, the CDR3 is TGTGCCACCAGCAGAGATAATGGCTACACCTTC. It encodes CATSRDNGYTF. Variable domain in full (rest from reference TRBV15 and TRBJ1-2): DAMVIQNPRYQVTQFGKPVTLSCSQTLNHNVMYWYQQKSSQAPKLLFHYYDKDFNNEADTPDNFQSRRPNTSFCFLDIRSPGLGDTAMYLCATSRDNGYTFGSGTRLTVV.

The rearrangement links TRBV12-5 to TRBJ2-5, with TRBD2 matching over 9 bases. V shed 1 base, J shed 4 bases, and the junction held 4 bases outside the gene matches. Germline CDR1 reads LGHNT; CDR2 reads FRNRAP. This CDR3 contains 15 residues. CDR3 sequence: CASGLGGGAPETQYF. In DNA, the CDR3 is TGTGCTAGTGGTTTGGGCGGGGGGGCCCCAGAGACCCAGTACTTC.

The J gene is TRBJ1-5, the V gene TRBV29-1, with a tentative D call TRBD1 (5 bases). The CDR3 runs 14 residues. Germline assignment: CDR1 SQVTM and CDR2 ANQGSEA. V was pared by 4 bases and J by 1 base, with 11 bases between. In DNA form, the CDR3 reads TGCAGCGTTGGCTTTGCAGGGAGCAATCAGCCCCAGCATTTT. This sequence encodes CSVGFAGSNQPQHF. The variable domain in full, completed from reference TRBV29-1 and TRBJ1-5, reads SAVISQKPSRDICQRGTSLTIQCQVDSQVTMMFWYRQQPGQSLTLIATANQGSEATYESGFVIDKFPISRPNLTFSTLTVSNMSPEDSSIYLCSVGFAGSNQPQHFGDGTRLSIL.

The chain has TRBV10-1 and TRBJ1-5; no reliable D call. Trimming took off 2 bases at V and 0 bases at J, with 5 bases between the two ends. Germline V gene lookup returns CDR1 WNHNN and CDR2 SYGVQD (reference sequence). This CDR3 has 14 amino acids. The CDR3 DNA follows: TGCGCCAGCAGTGAGGAGAATAGCAATCAGCCCCAGCATTTT. Its protein is CASSEENSNQPQHF.

This clone is a singleton in its sample. The gene calls are TRBV4-3 and TRBJ2-2; 15 bases line up with TRBD2. The CDR3 runs to 19 residues. Per the germline V gene, CDR1 is LGHNA and CDR2 is YSLEER. The ends lost 1 base at V and 4 bases at J; junction bases unmatched: 7. The CDR3 DNA is TGCGCCAGCAGCCAAGGGACTAGCGGGAGGGCCTTCGGCACCGGGGAGCTGTTTTTT. Encoded protein: CASSQGTSGRAFGTGELFF.

Here the CDR3 reads CASSQAISGSYEQYF. CDR3 DNA: TGTGCCAGCAGCCAAGCAATTAGCGGCTCCTACGAGCAGTACTTC. V gene TRBV3-1 (or the pseudogene TRBV3-2) combines with J gene TRBJ2-7; tentative D call: TRBD2 (6 bases). This CDR3 is built from 15 residues. Trimming removed 1 base at V and 0 bases at J, with 10 bases between. CDR1 and CDR2 from the germline V gene are LGHDT and YNNKEL (reference sequence).

With respect to this clone: A junction boundary mismatches the germline segment, possibly from a read error. The gene calls are TRBV7-7 and TRBJ2-1, with 8 bases fitting TRBD2. In germline, CDR1 is SSHAT, CDR2 FNYEAQ (reference sequence). This CDR3 spans 15 amino acids. For the CDR3, the DNA is TGTGCTAGCAGCTTAGCGCGGGGGGCCTACAATGAGCAGTTCTTC. Its protein product is CASSLARGAYNEQFF.

The chain has TRBV19 and TRBJ1-4, with 12 bases aligning to TRBD1. After removal of 5 bases from V and 3 bases from J, the junction contained 4 bases not matched to a gene. The germline gives CDR1 LNHDA, CDR2 SQIVND (reference sequence). This CDR3 contains 16 residues. The CDR3 DNA follows: TGTGCCAGTAGTTGGGGACAGGGGGCTGCTAATGAAAAACTGTTTTTT. Its protein product is CASSWGQGAANEKLFF.

The gene calls are TRBV4-3 and TRBJ1-4, with TRBD1 matching over 7 bases. The CDR3 has 14 amino acids. The ends lost 1 base at V and 6 bases at J; junction bases unmatched: 2. Germline values: CDR1 LGHNA, CDR2 YSLEER. As DNA, the CDR3 is TGCGCCAGCAGCCAAGGTGGACAGGATGAAAAACTGTTTTTT. It translates to CASSQGGQDEKLFF.

This chain uses TRBV3-1 (or the pseudogene TRBV3-2) with TRBJ2-2; 13 bases map to TRBD2. The CDR3 totals 24 residues. The germline gives CDR1 LGHDT, CDR2 YNNKEL (reference sequence). J was trimmed by 3 bases and V by 4 bases; bases with no gene match: 26. CDR3 DNA: TGTGCCAGCAGCCGACCTCCCGGGGACAGAAGAACTAGCGGGGGGGCCTGCTACACCGGGGAGCTGTTTTTT. Translating it yields CASSRPPGDRRTSGGACYTGELFF.

The V call is TRBV5-4, the J call TRBJ1-1; D gene uncertain. The CDR3 is made up of 14 amino acids. Germline loops: CDR1 SGHNT, CDR2 YYREEE (reference sequence). The V gene lost 3 bases and the J gene lost 6 bases, with 15 bases spanning the gap. CDR3 bases: TGTGCCAGCAGCTCTGGCGGGGTACACGCTGAAGCTTTCTTT. It yields the protein CASSSGGVHAEAFF.

The chain couples TRBV5-4 to TRBJ2-4, with 11 positions matching TRBD2. Per the germline V gene, CDR1 is SGHNT and CDR2 is YYREEE (reference sequence). V shed 4 bases and J 3 bases; nucleotides not matched to a gene: 9. The CDR3 is 17 amino acids. CDR3 loop: CASSPYVAGGGKNIQYF. The CDR3 nucleotides are TGTGCCAGCAGCCCGTACGTAGCGGGAGGGGGCAAAAACATTCAGTACTTC.

The V call is TRBV28, the J call TRBJ2-7, with TRBD1 as a possible D gene (5 bases). V was shortened by 3 bases and J by 1 base, with 13 bases between the two germline ends. The CDR3 covers 15 residues. In germline, CDR1 is MDHEN, CDR2 SYDVKM. The CDR3 spells CASSFLRASSYEQYF. DNA for the CDR3: TGTGCCAGCAGTTTTCTCAGGGCCAGTTCCTACGAGCAGTACTTC.

The chain is built from TRBV6-5 and TRBJ1-4; possibly TRBD1 for D (6 bases). The CDR3 has 15 amino acids. Germline lookup yields CDR1 MNHEY and CDR2 SVGAGI. V gave up 6 bases and J gave up 6 bases, with 17 bases separating them. CDR3 amino acids: CASSRNRAPDEKLFF. The DNA of the CDR3 is TGTGCCAGCAGCCGTAACAGGGCCCCTGATGAAAAACTGTTTTTT.

The gene calls are TRBV19 and TRBJ1-2; D unclear. Germline V CDR1 and CDR2: LNHDA, SQIVND (reference sequence). The CDR3 extends over 14 amino acids. The germline V and J ends were trimmed by 7 bases and 4 bases, with 16 bases remaining between them. The CDR3 loop reads CASNPTARRYGYTF. The CDR3 coding sequence is TGTGCCAGTAATCCAACGGCCAGGCGCTATGGCTACACCTTC.

The V and J genes are TRBV6-5 and TRBJ1-5, with 8 bases identical to TRBD1. The germline V gene has CDR1 MNHEY and CDR2 SVGAGI. This CDR3 is built from 15 residues. V was clipped by 6 bases and J by 1 base; unmatched bases: 5. The CDR3 bases are TGTGCCAGCAGGTCCGGGACAGGAAGCAATCAGCCCCAGCATTTT. Protein product: CASRSGTGSNQPQHF.